Listed below are T cell receptor beta chains from one sample, sequenced in a study of immune evolution from preneoplasia to lung adenocarcinoma. Libraries were prepared by immunoSEQ multiplex PCR; TCRdb keeps only in-frame clonotypes and omits some of them. The sample includes some 5,400 clones, 83% of them seen just once. The sample was FFPE minimally invasive lung adenocarcinoma tissue. These TCRs come from a person aged 60 to 80 with lung adenocarcinoma. Each CDR3 is given with its conserved first and last residue. D genes are given only for firm matches. Part of the rows lack a size; the others show once, few, many or a class for expanded clones.

d_gene: .
j_gene: TRBJ2-7
abundance: few
v_gene: TRBV27
CDR3nt: TGTGCCAGCAGTTCAGTTCGTTGGCTCCAGGACGAGCAGTACTTC
CDR3aa: CASSSVRWLQDEQYF

d_gene: .
j_gene: TRBJ2-7
abundance: .
v_gene: TRBV6-1
CDR3nt: TGTGCCAGCACAGAACGACAGACCTACGAGCAGTACTTC
CDR3aa: CASTERQTYEQYF

d_gene: .
j_gene: TRBJ1-3
abundance: .
v_gene: TRBV30
CDR3nt: TGTGCCTGGAGTCGCACAGGGTCTGGAAACACCATATATTTT
CDR3aa: CAWSRTGSGNTIYF

d_gene: .
j_gene: TRBJ2-1
abundance: .
v_gene: TRBV4-1
CDR3nt: TGCGCCAGCAGCCCTAGCTTAGGGTTTAGAGAGCAGTTCTTC
CDR3aa: CASSPSLGFREQFF

d_gene: .
j_gene: TRBJ1-2
abundance: .
v_gene: TRBV20-1
CDR3nt: TGCAGTGCTGATCTCTATGGCTACACCTTC
CDR3aa: CSADLYGYTF

d_gene: TRBD2
j_gene: TRBJ2-3
abundance: .
v_gene: TRBV7-3
CDR3nt: TGTGCCAGCAGCTCTGTTAGCGGGGGAATGACAGATACGCAGTATTTT
CDR3aa: CASSSVSGGMTDTQYF

d_gene: TRBD1
j_gene: TRBJ1-2
abundance: .
v_gene: TRBV18
CDR3nt: TGTGCCAGCTCACCACCTGGACTGGACAGGGCGCGGGGCTATGGCTACACCTTC
CDR3aa: CASSPPGLDRARGYGYTF

d_gene: TRBD2
j_gene: TRBJ2-5
abundance: .
v_gene: TRBV19
CDR3nt: TGTGCCAGTAGTGTAGGACTAGCGGGGGTAGGGGAGACCCAGTACTTC
CDR3aa: CASSVGLAGVGETQYF

d_gene: TRBD2
j_gene: TRBJ2-1
abundance: .
v_gene: TRBV5-6
CDR3nt: TGTGCCAGCAGCTTGTTGACTAGCGGGAAGAACGACAATGAGCAGTTCTTC
CDR3aa: CASSLLTSGKNDNEQFF

d_gene: .
j_gene: TRBJ1-2
abundance: .
v_gene: TRBV2
CDR3nt: TGTGCCAGCAGTTACAGTCGAGGGTCGAACTATGGCTACACCTTC
CDR3aa: CASSYSRGSNYGYTF

d_gene: .
j_gene: TRBJ2-1
abundance: .
v_gene: TRBV5-6
CDR3nt: TGTGCCAGCAGCTTTGGGTCAGGGAATTCCTACAATGAGCAGTTCTTC
CDR3aa: CASSFGSGNSYNEQFF

d_gene: .
j_gene: TRBJ2-7
abundance: .
v_gene: TRBV29-1
CDR3nt: TGCAGCGCCCTGGGGACCGTCTACGAGCAGTACTTC
CDR3aa: CSALGTVYEQYF

d_gene: .
j_gene: TRBJ1-1
abundance: .
v_gene: TRBV28
CDR3nt: TGTGCCAGCACCTCCGCGCACCCGAACACTGAAGCTTTCTTT
CDR3aa: CASTSAHPNTEAFF

d_gene: .
j_gene: TRBJ1-1
abundance: .
v_gene: TRBV29-1
CDR3nt: TGCAGCGTTGATGGCAGGGAAGCTTTCTTT
CDR3aa: CSVDGREAFF

d_gene: TRBD1
j_gene: TRBJ2-5
abundance: .
v_gene: TRBV7-8
CDR3nt: TGTGCCAGCAGCAAATGGACAGGGGAAGAGACCCAGTACTTC
CDR3aa: CASSKWTGEETQYF

d_gene: .
j_gene: TRBJ2-3
abundance: .
v_gene: TRBV5-4
CDR3nt: TGTGCCAGCAGCTCGACAGGCACAGATACGCAGTATTTT
CDR3aa: CASSSTGTDTQYF

d_gene: TRBD1
j_gene: TRBJ1-1
abundance: .
v_gene: TRBV5-6
CDR3nt: TGTGCCAGCAGTTTTTCCCGCTACAGGGGAGAAGGCACTGAAGCTTTCTTT
CDR3aa: CASSFSRYRGEGTEAFF

d_gene: TRBD2
j_gene: TRBJ2-3
abundance: .
v_gene: TRBV6-6
CDR3nt: TGTGCCAGCAGTCTAGCGGGACCCACAGATACGCAGTATTTT
CDR3aa: CASSLAGPTDTQYF

d_gene: TRBD1
j_gene: TRBJ1-2
abundance: .
v_gene: TRBV5-4
CDR3nt: TGTGCCAGCAGCTTAGACAGGGGATTCTATGGCTACACCTTC
CDR3aa: CASSLDRGFYGYTF

d_gene: .
j_gene: TRBJ2-3
abundance: few
v_gene: TRBV4-3
CDR3nt: TGCGCCAGCAGCCAAGTTTCGACTTCACTAGACACAGATACGCAGTATTTT
CDR3aa: CASSQVSTSLDTDTQYF

d_gene: TRBD2
j_gene: TRBJ2-3
abundance: once
v_gene: TRBV18
CDR3nt: TGTGCCAGCTCACCACCTACGGGGGGGCGTAGGACAGATACGCAGTATTTT
CDR3aa: CASSPPTGGRRTDTQYF

d_gene: TRBD1
j_gene: TRBJ1-2
abundance: .
v_gene: TRBV6-5
CDR3nt: TGTGCCAGCAGTTACCGACAGGGAGGGGGCTACACCTTC
CDR3aa: CASSYRQGGGYTF